One and the same sample provided the 18 T cell receptor beta chains below, sequenced in a study of blood T cell repertoires in COVID-19. Profiled with immunoSEQ multiplex PCR; TCRdb holds only in-frame clones, not every one. This sample yields fewer than 500,000 clones, of which approximately 90% are seen a single time; nearly 2% belongs to the top ten. Sequencing input: PBMCs or T cells enriched from blood (not recorded which). The receptors come from a woman between 18 and 29 years old with acute COVID-19.

The gene calls are TRBV11-2 and TRBJ1-2, with TRBD1 matching over 12 bases. Trimming at V came to 5 bases and at J to 8 bases, leaving 6 bases not matched to a gene. The CDR3 length is 14 residues. Looked up from germline, CDR1 is SGHAT and CDR2 is FQNNGV. As DNA, the CDR3 is TGTGCCAGCAGCGCGGGACAGGGGGCTGGAGGCTACACCTTC. It specifies CASSAGQGAGGYTF.

V usage is TRBV7-6 and J usage is TRBJ2-6; possible D gene TRBD1, 5 bases. The germline V gene encodes CDR1 SGHVS and CDR2 FNYEAQ. V lost 5 bases and J 1 base, leaving 21 bases between the germline ends. This CDR3 is 19 amino acids long. The CDR3 bases are TGTGCCAGCAGCGTAGAATTCCAGGGCAACTCTTCTGGGGCCAACGTCCTGACTTTC. Protein: CASSVEFQGNSSGANVLTF.

The chain joins TRBV9 to TRBJ2-1; 12 bases are shared with TRBD2. Per the germline V gene, CDR1 is SGDLS and CDR2 is YYNGEE. The junction had 7 bases not matched to a gene; V was cut back by 0 bases and J by 9 bases. This CDR3 region has 16 residues. In DNA, the CDR3 is TGTGCCAGCAGCGTAGATTCCCTAGCGGGAGGGTCTGAGCAGTTCTTC. Encoded protein: CASSVDSLAGGSEQFF.

This clone has only a few counts. J is TRBJ2-1 and V is TRBV5-1, with D possibly TRBD1 on 5 matching bases. Between the trimmed V and J ends, which lost 1 base and 6 bases, there was a span of 8 bases. The CDR3 spans 13 residues. From germline, CDR1 is SGHRS and CDR2 YFSETQ. The CDR3 bases are TGCGCCAGCAGCTTGTATCAGGGCAATGAGCAGTTCTTC. Amino acid sequence: CASSLYQGNEQFF.

The J gene is TRBJ1-3, the V gene TRBV7-9, with 10 bases matching TRBD1. Germline V gene lookup returns CDR1 SEHNR and CDR2 FQNEAQ (reference sequence). This CDR3 is 15 amino acids long. The J segment lost 7 bases and the V segment lost 4 bases, leaving 7 bases of the junction unmatched. The chain's CDR3 is CASSWGQGRPNTIYF. The CDR3 DNA is TGTGCCAGCAGCTGGGGACAGGGGAGGCCGAACACCATATATTTT.

This sequence joins TRBV5-6 and TRBJ1-2; perhaps TRBD1 as D (5 bases). Germline CDR1 is SGHDT and CDR2 is YYEEEE. Trimming shortened V by 0 bases and J by 7 bases, and 10 bases separated the two germline ends. There are 13 residues in the CDR3. The DNA of the CDR3 is TGTGCCAGCAGCTTGGCCCAGGGTGGTGGCTACACCTTC. As protein: CASSLAQGGGYTF.

Only a few counts were recorded for this clone. The chain couples TRBV28 to TRBJ1-5; no firm D call. CDR3 length: 11 residues. V lost 9 bases and J lost 0, with 3 bases in between. Germline CDR1 reads MDHEN; CDR2 reads SYDVKM. This CDR3 reads CASYSNQPQHF. DNA of the CDR3: TGTGCCAGTTATAGCAATCAGCCCCAGCATTTT.

The V gene is TRBV28, the J gene TRBJ1-2; possibly TRBD1 for D (5 bases). This CDR3 spans 13 amino acids. CDR1 and CDR2 from the germline V gene are MDHEN and SYDVKM. The V end was cut by 6 bases, the J end by 4 bases, with 12 bases between. CDR3 protein: CASSPPGPYGYTF. The CDR3 region has the DNA TGTGCCAGCAGCCCACCAGGGCCCTATGGCTACACCTTC.

The chain recombines TRBV6-5 with TRBJ2-1; weak D call: TRBD2 (6 bases). V dropped 2 bases and J dropped 3 bases, with 8 bases sitting between them. This CDR3 has 14 residues. Germline lookup yields CDR1 MNHEY and CDR2 SVGAGI. The DNA for the CDR3 is TGTGCCAGCAGTTACAGCGGGCGCTACAATGAGCAGTTCTTC. Its translation: CASSYSGRYNEQFF.

This rearrangement joins TRBV7-8 to TRBJ1-5, with D hard to call. The germline CDR1 and CDR2 sequences are SGHVS and FQNEAQ. V was cut by 1 base and J by 5 bases, with 12 bases left in between. This CDR3 has 15 amino acids. CDR3 DNA: TGTGCCAGCAGCTTAGGACGTGGAGGGTATCAGCCCCAGCATTTT. This encodes CASSLGRGGYQPQHF.

The chain carries TRBV28 and TRBJ1-5, with D hard to call. This CDR3 comprises 13 residues. V lost 7 bases and J 3 bases, leaving 10 bases between the germline ends. The germline CDR1 and CDR2 sequences are MDHEN and SYDVKM. For the CDR3, the DNA is TGTGCCAGCACTACGGAGAACAATCAGCCCCAGCATTTT. This translates into CASTTENNQPQHF.

This clone occurred once. CDR3 region: CASSLAGQGSNEQFF. The CDR3 DNA is TGTGCCAGCAGCTTAGCGGGACAGGGGTCCAATGAGCAGTTCTTC. The rearrangement links TRBV7-2 to TRBJ2-1, with 10 bases that match TRBD1. The germline V gene encodes CDR1 SGHTA and CDR2 FQGNSA. The CDR3 runs 15 residues. The junction had 2 bases not matched to a gene; V was cut back by 0 bases and J by 6 bases.

This sequence joins TRBV11-2 and TRBJ1-1, with a possible D match to TRBD1 (5 bases). The CDR3 loop spans 15 amino acids. Germline CDR1 and CDR2: SGHAT and FQNNGV. Trimming took 6 bases from V and 1 from J, leaving 15 bases between them. This chain's CDR3 is CASRLGGGANTEAFF. DNA for the CDR3: TGTGCCAGCAGACTGGGGGGAGGAGCGAACACTGAAGCTTTCTTT.

The chain uses TRBV2 and TRBJ1-2; D is undetermined. V shed 5 bases and J shed 2 bases, with 6 bases lying between them. Germline loops: CDR1 SNHLY, CDR2 FYNNEI. The CDR3 contains 12 residues. This CDR3 is CASSKENYGYTF. In DNA, the CDR3 is TGTGCCAGCAGTAAGGAGAACTATGGCTACACCTTC.

The rearrangement links TRBV6-5 to TRBJ2-3, with D possibly TRBD1 on 5 matching bases. Germline V gene data show CDR1 as MNHEY and CDR2 as SVGAGI. There are 16 residues in the CDR3. The V and J ends lost 3 bases and 7 bases respectively, with 20 bases between them. The CDR3 nucleotides are TGTGCCAGCAGTTATCATTTTGTGGGCAGGGAAAATACGCAGTATTTT. As protein: CASSYHFVGRENTQYF.

The chain carries TRBV5-5 and TRBJ2-7; 8 bases are a match to TRBD2. The CDR3 extends over 14 amino acids. The germline V gene has CDR1 SGHKS and CDR2 YYEKEE (reference sequence). With V trimmed by 6 bases and J by 5 bases, 10 bases remained unmatched. The chain's CDR3 is CASTVAGGGDEQYF. The CDR3 DNA sequence: TGTGCCAGCACGGTCGCGGGAGGAGGGGACGAGCAGTACTTC.

The sample holds a few counts of this clone. The sample has other DNA sequences that encode this CDR3 too. V is TRBV18 and J is TRBJ2-7; 7 bases fit TRBD1. With 1 base clipped from V and 2 bases from J, the junction kept 2 bases outside the gene matches. This CDR3 is 14 amino acids long. Per germline, CDR1 KGHSH and CDR2 LQKENI. CDR3 region: CASSPRQGTYEQYF. For the CDR3, the DNA is TGTGCCAGCTCACCACGACAGGGCACCTACGAGCAGTACTTC.

The V gene is TRBV7-3, the J gene TRBJ1-1; D perhaps matches TRBD1 (6 bases). Per germline, CDR1 SGHTA and CDR2 FQGTGA. The CDR3 runs 15 residues. The V end lost 5 bases, the J end lost 1 base, and 14 bases lay between the germline ends. CDR3 DNA: TGTGCCAGCAGCGCCAACAGGGACGCGAACACTGAAGCTTTCTTT. This encodes CASSANRDANTEAFF.